These 12 T cell receptor beta chains share one sample of origin, sequenced in a study of T-cell memory formation after mild COVID-19. Each CDR3 protein is one row after TCRdb ran MiXCR on the 5' RACE reads. The sample has about 210,000 distinct CDR3 sequences; more than 25% are singletons. The source material was PBMCs or a T cell subset sorted from them (not recorded which). The origin of the receptors is an adult woman who had mild COVID-19 (a few samples of this study predate the infection). Cell type and time point are not known.

This chain links TRBV7-9 with TRBJ2-1, with D possibly being TRBD2 (5 bases). The germline CDR1 and CDR2 sequences are SEHNR and FQNEAQ (reference sequence). The CDR3 is 13 residues long. Trimming left V 5 bases short and J 9 bases short, with 14 bases between. CDR3 in amino acids: CASSGELISEQFF. Written as DNA, the CDR3 is TGTGCCAGCAGCGGGGAGCTGATTAGTGAGCAGTTCTTC.

The chain links TRBV20-1 to TRBJ2-7; D is ambiguous. Germline V CDR1 and CDR2: DFQATT, SNEGSKA (reference sequence). Trimming pared 0 bases from V and 0 bases from J, leaving 12 bases between. The CDR3 length is 15 residues. The CDR3 nucleotides are TGCAGTGCTAGAGATGGCGGACCTAGCTCCTACGAGCAGTACTTC. Its protein product is CSARDGGPSSYEQYF.

The V call is TRBV20-1, the J call TRBJ2-1; the D gene could be TRBD1 or TRBD2 (6 bases each). The CDR3 sequence is 14 residues long. Trimming pared 6 bases from V and 8 bases from J, leaving 20 bases between. Looked up from germline, CDR1 is DFQATT and CDR2 is SNEGSKA (reference sequence). The DNA for the CDR3 is TGCAGTGCACCGGTGGGGAAGGGGGGCCATGAGCAGTTCTTC. As protein: CSAPVGKGGHEQFF.

This clonotype was counted only a few times. The genes are TRBV20-1 and TRBJ2-5, with 7 positions matching TRBD2. The germline V gene encodes CDR1 DFQATT and CDR2 SNEGSKA (reference sequence). The CDR3 spans 15 residues. The V segment lost 0 bases and the J segment 5 bases; nucleotides outside the gene matches: 9. This CDR3 is CSARDPLASLETQYF. The CDR3 bases are TGCAGTGCTAGAGACCCACTAGCGTCTCTGGAGACCCAGTACTTC.

This rearrangement joins TRBV5-1 to TRBJ1-6; D gene ambiguous. Germline V CDR1 and CDR2: SGHRS, YFSETQ. V lost 0 bases, J lost 4 bases, and 8 bases lay in between. The CDR3 is made up of 15 amino acids. CDR3 DNA sequence: TGCGCCAGCAGCTTGGTGTTCGGTTATAATTCACCCCTCCACTTT. Amino acid sequence: CASSLVFGYNSPLHF.

The rearrangement links TRBV5-1 to TRBJ1-1; 9 bases map to TRBD1. CDR3 length equals 15 residues. With V trimmed by 4 bases and J by 4 bases, 8 bases remained unmatched. The germline CDR1 and CDR2 sequences are SGHRS and YFSETQ. The CDR3: CASSGPTGGGTEAFF. CDR3 nucleotides: TGCGCCAGCAGCGGGCCGACAGGGGGAGGCACTGAAGCTTTCTTT.

This clonotype has only a few counts. The genes are TRBV12-3 or TRBV12-4 and TRBJ2-1; TRBD2 agrees at 9 bases. The CDR3 has 15 amino acids. Trimming cost V 7 bases and J 0 bases; bases outside gene matches: 4. In nucleotides, the CDR3 is TGTGCCAGCACCTTGACTAGCGGCTCCTACAATGAGCAGTTCTTC. Its translation is CASTLTSGSYNEQFF.

This chain connects TRBV18 to TRBJ1-2, with D hard to call. The germline gives CDR1 KGHSH, CDR2 LQKENI. V dropped 5 bases and J dropped 1 base, with 11 bases sitting between them. The CDR3 spans 14 residues. CDR3 residues: CASSDQFDNYGYTF. DNA of the CDR3: TGTGCCAGCTCAGACCAATTCGATAACTATGGCTACACCTTC.

V usage is TRBV20-1 and J usage is TRBJ2-2; the D is unclear. Trimming pared 5 bases from V and 0 bases from J, leaving 13 bases between. CDR1 DFQATT and CDR2 SNEGSKA come from the germline V gene (reference sequence). The CDR3 has 15 amino acids. CDR3: CSAPIRQTNTGELFF. As DNA, the CDR3 is TGCAGTGCTCCGATCAGGCAGACGAACACCGGGGAGCTGTTTTTT.

In its sample, this clonotype was seen a few times. The V call is TRBV7-9, the J call TRBJ1-5, with TRBD1 matching over 12 bases. This CDR3 comprises 15 residues. Germline assignment: CDR1 SEHNR and CDR2 FQNEAQ (reference sequence). The V gene end was trimmed by 3 bases and the J gene end by 5 bases; junction bases not matched to a gene: 2. The CDR3 region has the DNA TGTGCCAGCAGCTTCGGGACAGGGGGCTATCAGCCCCAGCATTTT. This encodes CASSFGTGGYQPQHF.

This clonotype was observed once. The chain recombines TRBV6-5 with TRBJ1-4; D ambiguous. The CDR3 runs 14 residues. Germline loops: CDR1 MNHEY, CDR2 SVGAGI. The ends were cut back, 6 bases at V and 5 bases at J, with 13 bases in the middle. The CDR3: CASSLNQGNEKLFF. The CDR3 DNA reads as TGTGCCAGCAGCCTGAACCAAGGGAATGAAAAACTGTTTTTT.

The chain couples TRBV7-2 to TRBJ2-3, with D possibly matching TRBD2 (5 bases). Germline V gene data show CDR1 as SGHTA and CDR2 as FQGNSA. V lost 3 bases and J lost 0, with 10 bases in between. This CDR3 has 15 amino acids. This CDR3 is CASSLVAFSTDTQYF. DNA of the CDR3: TGTGCCAGCAGCTTGGTAGCGTTTAGCACAGATACGCAGTATTTT.